The next 8 T cell receptor beta chains were all read from a single sample in a study of CD8 T cells in Susac syndrome. Reverse transcription used roughly 0.5 to 1 ug RNA and random hexamers. One entry per CDR3 protein, called by TCRdb with MiXCR from the immunoSEQ multiplex PCR reads. This table holds about 120,000 distinct CDR3 sequences, around 90% found once. Sequencing was performed on CD4+ T cells from PBMCs. The receptors originated from a human donor in good health.

The chain employs TRBV5-5 and TRBJ2-2; 10 bases are shared with TRBD1. CDR1 is SGHKS and CDR2 is YYEKEE in the germline V gene (reference sequence). The V segment lost 3 bases and the J segment 5 bases; nucleotides outside the gene matches: 13. The CDR3 extends over 18 amino acids. CDR3 bases: TGTGCCAGCAGCTATCGACAGGGGGCTATCCAATCTACCGGGGAGCTGTTTTTT. Translating gives CASSYRQGAIQSTGELFF.

About this clonotype: One end of the junction fails to match germline, which may point to a read error. This sequence joins TRBV6-2 or TRBV6-3 and TRBJ2-1; TRBD2 matches 7 bases. The germline V gene encodes CDR1 MNHEY and CDR2 SVGEGT. This CDR3 contains 14 residues. CDR3 protein: CASSYGTKYKEQFF. DNA of the CDR3: TGTGCCAGCAGTTACGGGACTAAATACAAGGAGCAGTTCTTC.

The V and J genes are TRBV4-3 and TRBJ2-7, with 8 bases matching TRBD2. From germline, CDR1 is LGHNA and CDR2 YSLEER. The J segment lost 11 bases and the V segment lost 0 bases, leaving 6 bases of the junction unmatched. The CDR3 loop spans 13 amino acids. In DNA, the CDR3 is TGCGCCAGCAGCCAAGATCTCGGGGGGGTAAAGTACTTC. Its translation is CASSQDLGGVKYF.

In its sample, this clonotype was seen once. This rearrangement joins TRBV30 to TRBJ2-2, with 12 bases matching TRBD2. J lost 3 bases, V lost 3 bases, and 5 bases had no gene match. The CDR3 length is 16 residues. Germline lookup yields CDR1 GTSNPN and CDR2 SVGIG (reference sequence). The chain's CDR3 is CAWSRLAGVDTGELFF. Here the CDR3 DNA reads TGTGCCTGGAGCCGACTAGCGGGAGTTGACACCGGGGAGCTGTTTTTT. The variable domain in full, completed from reference TRBV30 and TRBJ2-2, reads SQTIHQWPATLVQPVGSPLSLECTVEGTSNPNLYWYRQAAGRGLQLLFYSVGIGQISSEVPQNLSASRPQDRQFILSSKKLLLSDSGFYLCAWSRLAGVDTGELFFGEGSRLTVL.

The rearrangement joins TRBV7-2 to TRBJ2-3, with D unresolved. Germline loops: CDR1 SGHTA, CDR2 FQGNSA. This CDR3 is built from 13 residues. Trimming stripped 2 bases from V and 6 bases from J, with 9 bases between. CDR3 sequence (DNA): TGTGCCAGCAGCTTACCTGTGACGGATACGCAGTATTTT. Protein product: CASSLPVTDTQYF.

The chain couples TRBV20-1 to TRBJ1-5; D may be TRBD1 (5 bases). The germline V gene encodes CDR1 DFQATT and CDR2 SNEGSKA (reference sequence). The CDR3 spans 18 residues. V was shortened by 6 bases and J by 0 bases, with 24 bases between the two germline ends. The CDR3 sequence is CSATSEGPLIVSNQPQHF. DNA of the CDR3: TGCAGTGCCACAAGTGAGGGGCCTCTAATAGTTAGCAATCAGCCCCAGCATTTT.

The chain recombines TRBV29-1 with TRBJ2-1; D is uncertain. Deletions cut 6 bases from V and 8 bases from J, with 14 bases between. Germline V gives CDR1 SQVTM, CDR2 ANQGSEA. CDR3 length: 12 amino acids. The CDR3 DNA follows: TGCAGCGTCAGTGGACGGTCAGATGAGCAGTTCTTC. It translates to CSVSGRSDEQFF.

This rearrangement joins TRBV4-3 to TRBJ2-3, with TRBD2 as a possible D gene (6 bases). The CDR3 runs to 15 residues. Germline lookup yields CDR1 LGHNA and CDR2 YSLEER. Trimming shortened V by 1 base and J by 5 bases, and 13 bases separated the two germline ends. CDR3 region: CASSQGALGGDTQYF. The CDR3 DNA reads TGCGCCAGCAGCCAAGGGGCTTTGGGGGGAGATACGCAGTATTTT.